This is a list of T cell receptor beta chains from one sample in a study of T cell changes during pregnancy in multiple sclerosis. Data came from immunoSEQ multiplex PCR; TCRdb stores just in-frame clones and leaves some out. The repertoire holds roughly 100,000 clones, 91% seen once, with about 1.6% in the top ten. Source: peripheral blood, taken before pregnancy. The receptors were sampled from a female donor with multiple sclerosis, enrolled in a pregnancy study. Each CDR3 is given with its conserved first and last residue. The order of the fields is clone size, V gene, J gene, D gene, CDR3 DNA, CDR3 protein. A D gene is named only where the DNA matches it firmly. Clone sizes are given selectively: once, few, many, or a class where the clone is expanded.

>-|TRBV28|TRBJ1-5|TRBD1
TGTGCCAGCAGTTTATATACAGGGGGCGTATCGAGCAATCAGCCCCAGCATTTT
CASSLYTGGVSSNQPQHF
>-|TRBV19|TRBJ1-6|TRBD1
TGTGCCAGTAGGAACGGACAGGGGTTTTCACCCCTCCACTTT
CASRNGQGFSPLHF
>-|TRBV9|TRBJ2-1|TRBD1
TGTGCCAGCAGCGTAGGGGGTTTTCCCGGGACAGGGGGCTACAATGAGCAGTTCTTC
CASSVGGFPGTGGYNEQFF
>-|TRBV6-5|TRBJ2-7|-
TGTGCCAGCAGCGCGGCGGGGCAGGGGGCCTACGAGCAGTACTTC
CASSAAGQGAYEQYF
>-|TRBV7-9|TRBJ2-7|-
TGTGCCAGCGGAATAGCGGACCACGAGCAGTACTTC
CASGIADHEQYF
>-|TRBV28|TRBJ2-5|-
TGTGCCAGCAGTTTACCCGGGACTGCGGTAAACTTC
CASSLPGTAVNF
>few|TRBV20-1|TRBJ2-7|-
TGCAGTGCTAGCAGGGTTGGAGAGCAGTACTTC
CSASRVGEQYF
>-|TRBV2|TRBJ1-6|-
TGTGCCAGCAATATCCAGGGCCCTAATTCACCCCTCCACTTT
CASNIQGPNSPLHF
>once|TRBV19|TRBJ1-5|TRBD1
TGTGCCAGTAGTACAATACGTGGGACAGGGGTCAATCAGCCCCAGCATTTT
CASSTIRGTGVNQPQHF
>-|TRBV2|TRBJ1-6|TRBD1
TGTGCCAGCAGCTATGGGTGGACAGGGAAAAAATCCTATAATTCACCCCTCCACTTT
CASSYGWTGKKSYNSPLHF
>-|TRBV11-3|TRBJ1-4|-
TGTGCCAGCAGCTTAGGAGGGAGCAATGAAAAACTGTTTTTT
CASSLGGSNEKLFF
>-|TRBV19|TRBJ2-3|-
TGTGCCAGTAGCCGTACAGATACGCAGTATTTT
CASSRTDTQYF
>-|TRBV5-1|TRBJ2-1|TRBD2
TGCGCCAGCGGGGCATCTAGCGGGGGCTTCAATGAGCAGTTCTTC
CASGASSGGFNEQFF
>-|TRBV4-3|TRBJ2-6|-
TGCGCCAGCAGTCCACAGGGCCTCGGGGCCAACGTCCTGACTTTC
CASSPQGLGANVLTF
>-|TRBV6-5|TRBJ1-3|TRBD1
TGTGCCAGCAGTTATCGTTCGGGGACAGGTGGAAACACCATATATTTT
CASSYRSGTGGNTIYF
>-|TRBV7-8|TRBJ2-7|TRBD1
TGTGCCAGCAGCTCACCGGGACAGGGTGTCGAGCAGTACTTC
CASSSPGQGVEQYF
>-|TRBV6-6|TRBJ2-1|TRBD2
TGTGCCAGCAGACCGGGACTAGCGGGGTACAATGAGCAGTTCTTC
CASRPGLAGYNEQFF
>few|TRBV25-1|TRBJ1-6|-
TGTGCCAGCAGTTACATTGGTAATTCACCCCTCCACTTT
CASSYIGNSPLHF
>-|TRBV11-3|TRBJ2-2|-
TGTGCCAGCAGCCCCCGTTACACCGGGGAGCTGTTTTTT
CASSPRYTGELFF
>-|TRBV9|TRBJ2-1|TRBD2
TGTGCCAGCAGCGAGGCGGGGGGGGGTTACAATGAGCAGTTCTTC
CASSEAGGGYNEQFF
>few|TRBV2|TRBJ2-2|TRBD1
TGTGCCAGCAGTGTCAACAGGGGGCGTTCGAGCACCGGGGAGCTGTTTTTT
CASSVNRGRSSTGELFF
>-|TRBV2|TRBJ2-7|TRBD2
TGTGCCAGCAGTCCGAACGAACCCGCACTAGCGGGAGGCTCGGACGAGCAGTACTTC
CASSPNEPALAGGSDEQYF
>once|TRBV18|TRBJ2-2|TRBD2
TGTGCCAGCTCACCACCCATGAGCGGGAGCGGTGTCGGGGAGCTGTTTTTT
CASSPPMSGSGVGELFF
>-|TRBV5-1|TRBJ1-1|TRBD1
TGCGCCAGCAGCTTAAGACAGGGGAGGAACACTGAAGCTTTCTTT
CASSLRQGRNTEAFF
>-|TRBV4-1|TRBJ2-2|TRBD1
TGCGCCAGCAGCTTGGGACAGGGGGCCGCGAACACCGGGGAGCTGTTTTTT
CASSLGQGAANTGELFF
>-|TRBV2|TRBJ2-7|TRBD1
TGTGCCAGCTTGAGACAGGGGATTGTTAAGCAGTACTTC
CASLRQGIVKQYF
>-|TRBV6-5|TRBJ1-2|-
TGTGCCAGCAGTTACTCGAGGGAGGTCTACGGCTACACCTTC
CASSYSREVYGYTF
>-|TRBV1|TRBJ1-5|-
TGCACCAGCAGCCAGCTGGACAGCAATAGCAATCAGCCCCAGCATTTT
CTSSQLDSNSNQPQHF
>-|TRBV7-9|TRBJ2-1|-
TGTGCCAGCAGCGCCCGGGAGATACAGACCGATGAGCAGTTCTTC
CASSAREIQTDEQFF
>-|TRBV11-3|TRBJ2-1|TRBD2
TGTGCCAGCAGCCTAGGACTAGCGGGAGAGAATGAGCAGTTCTTC
CASSLGLAGENEQFF
>-|TRBV7-9|TRBJ2-1|-
TGTGCCAGCAGCCTGAGACCGGCTCCAGGCTCCTACAATGAGCAGTTCTTC
CASSLRPAPGSYNEQFF
>-|TRBV5-1|TRBJ2-7|-
TGCGCCAGCAGCTTCCCAAATCCAGGGCCTTACACCCCCTACGAGCAGTACTTC
CASSFPNPGPYTPYEQYF
>-|TRBV28|TRBJ2-1|TRBD2
TGTGCCAGCAGTCCTAGCGGGAGTTCCTACAATGAGCAGTTCTTC
CASSPSGSSYNEQFF
>-|TRBV7-2|TRBJ2-1|TRBD1
TGTGCCAGCAGCAAACCCAAACAGGGGGCGGTCTACAATGAGCAGTTCTTC
CASSKPKQGAVYNEQFF
>-|TRBV25-1|TRBJ2-3|TRBD2
TGTGCCAGCAGTGCTCAACTAGCGGGGGGCTGGGATACGCAGTATTTT
CASSAQLAGGWDTQYF
>-|TRBV18|TRBJ1-2|TRBD1
TGTGCCAGCTCACCGTCGACAGGGGGGGTTAACTATGGCTACACCTTC
CASSPSTGGVNYGYTF
>-|TRBV6-6|TRBJ2-7|-
TGTGCCAGCAGTTACTTCAGGGGAGCCTACGAGCAGTACTTC
CASSYFRGAYEQYF
>-|TRBV5-1|TRBJ2-1|-
TGCGCCAGCAGCTTTTTACCTGCTGTCTTGAGGAACAATGAGCAGTTCTTC
CASSFLPAVLRNNEQFF
>-|TRBV5-8|TRBJ2-2|-
TGTGCCAGCAGCTCGCCGGGACAGAACACCGGGGAGCTGTTTTTT
CASSSPGQNTGELFF
>-|TRBV4-3|TRBJ1-5|-
TGCGCCAGCAGCTCGGAAGCGGGCAGTCAGCCCCAGCATTTT
CASSSEAGSQPQHF